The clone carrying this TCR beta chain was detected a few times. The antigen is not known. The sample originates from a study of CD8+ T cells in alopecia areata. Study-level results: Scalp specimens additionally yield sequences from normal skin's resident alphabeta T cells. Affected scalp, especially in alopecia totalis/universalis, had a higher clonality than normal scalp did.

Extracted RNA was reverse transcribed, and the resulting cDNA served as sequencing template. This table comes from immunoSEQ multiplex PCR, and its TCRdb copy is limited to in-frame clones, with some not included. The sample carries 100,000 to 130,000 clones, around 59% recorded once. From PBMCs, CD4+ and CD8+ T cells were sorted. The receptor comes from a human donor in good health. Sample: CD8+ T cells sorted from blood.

The CDR3 sequence: CSVGTPSLMETQYF. In DNA form, the CDR3 reads TGCAGCGTTGGTACCCCCTCATTGATGGAGACCCAGTACTTC. The V and J genes are TRBV29-1 and TRBJ2-5; D is unresolved. V was pared by 4 bases and J by 5 bases, with 17 bases between. The CDR3 length is 14 residues. Germline assignment: CDR1 SQVTM and CDR2 ANQGSEA.